This TCR beta chain was documented in a study of cytomegalovirus exposure and HLA in healthy donors (dated by TCRdb to about 2017). Regarding the study in general: An earlier analysis of 587 of the donors reported approximately 290 Gb of sequence data and 117 million unique TCR beta sequences from about 200 million T cells. Rather than using new phenotypic data, the later analysis identified candidate immune exposures from TCR beta sequences and from how often those sequences occurred across donors. In an earlier analysis of several hundred of the donors, high-throughput TCR beta sequencing was used to judge whether each TCR beta V gene segment behaved as functional or pseudogenic. An early release that covered roughly 600 HLA-typed donors contained 250 to 350 gigabases of sequencing data and 65 million to 100 million unique TCR sequences. Donor age, sex, ethnicity and CMV serostatus were collected together with the repertoire data. In a later analysis, previously published TCR beta repertoires from some 640 donors were re-analyzed and high-resolution HLA genotyping was added so that TCR occurrence patterns could be studied. The study profiled the T cell repertoires of about 640 subjects by immunosequencing and related them to cytomegalovirus serostatus. The aim of the study was to test whether cataloging public T cell receptors could identify signatures of past pathogen exposure. The number of donors typed differed by locus, with about 629-630 for A, B, C, DRB1 and DQB1, approximately 500 for DQA1, over 600 for DPA1, and around 450 for DPB1. The genetic ancestry cluster associated with self-reported Caucasian donors included approximately 85% of the 398 genotyped donors. On average, 235,054 unique TCR beta nucleotide sequences were sequenced per donor among more than 350 genotyped donors of the cohort, with roughly 18% of those sequences being non-productive. To predict cytomegalovirus infection status, the study combined high-throughput TCR immunosequencing, statistical association of individual TCRs with disease status, and machine learning. Besides the first cohort of roughly 660 subjects, a separate validation cohort made up of 120 different subjects was used. Every discovery cohort repertoire had been produced on one sequencing platform. A later genetic analysis took genome-wide SNP genotypes for about 55% of the 666 donors and used that subset as a discovery cohort. Both class I and class II loci were covered by HLA typing, at four-digit resolution. Because of strong linkage in the cohort, roughly five DR-DQ haplotypes were treated as single units for association and clustering.

The cohort was made up of around 720 healthy bone marrow donors. Cohort members were all nominally healthy when sampled, although unrecorded immune exposures were likely present. Of the 600 to 750 cohort members, around 300 had a positive CMV serostatus and 352 had a negative one, while no CMV serostatus was recorded for the donor. A peripheral blood sample was provided by each donor, and peripheral blood mononuclear cells were used for TCR beta sequencing. The Qiagen DNeasy Blood Extraction Kit was used to extract genomic DNA from the blood cell samples. The method was the immunoSEQ multiplex PCR assay. For the multiplex PCR, a mixture combining 60 forward primers for TCR Vbeta segments and 13 reverse primers for TCR Jbeta segments was used. Amplification of the CDR3 region of rearranged TCR beta genes was performed with a multiplex PCR assay on genomic DNA. On the Illumina HiSeq System, the amplified TCR beta libraries were sequenced as 87-base-pair reads. The authors processed their data as follows. A later analysis counted approximately 74 million unique TCR beta chains across the 640 or so repertoires, and roughly 10 million of these chains were shared by at least two donors. Raw reads were error-corrected and collapsed into unique sequences with a nearest-neighbor algorithm that merged closely related sequences to remove PCR and sequencing errors. To assign V, D and J gene segments, CDR3 sequences were aligned to IMGT reference sequences. For a sequence to be retained, at least a six-nucleotide match to both a V gene segment and a J gene segment was required. A rearrangement was called productive if the CDR3 had no stop codons and remained in frame with V and J, and every other rearrangement was called non-productive. CDR3 was defined by IMGT convention, running from the second conserved V-encoded cysteine to the conserved J-encoded phenylalanine. The earlier analysis of a few hundred of the donors excluded any sequence lacking an unambiguous match to a single V gene segment. In an earlier analysis of approximately 500 of the donors, a V segment was called functional when productive rearrangements were above 56.7%, and segregating when the standard deviation between donors exceeded 5%. A statistical classification framework was developed to diagnose cytomegalovirus status using the catalog of TCR beta chain sequences. In a later analysis, TCR nucleotide sequences were compared against IMGT/GENE-DB human TR gene sequences so that V and J genes could be assigned. A later analysis assigned CDR3 sequences and most-parsimonious VDJ recombination scenarios with the TCRdist pipeline. In a later analysis, every TCR beta chain was defined by the combination of its CDR3 amino acid sequence and its V-gene family, and reads without a unique V-gene family were dropped. As a way to deal with suspected cross-contamination and a sequencing artifact, a later analysis dropped 450 to 600 nucleotide sequences that were highly shared and had low generation probability. For each public chain, a later analysis derived a clonal expansion index from normalized ranks of inferred template counts within each repertoire. A later analysis computed generation probabilities with a VDJ recombination model fitted to out-of-frame rearrangements, and checked the results against IGoR. In a later analysis, TCR-TCR, TCR-HLA and TCR-CMV co-occurrence was scored with hypergeometric tests, and a repertoire-size bias correction was applied to TCR pairs. To estimate false discovery rates, a later analysis permuted the HLA or CMV assignments 20 times. In a later analysis, co-occurring TCRs were grouped using DBSCAN, and TCRdist sequence similarity was added for clustering within HLA-allele-positive subsets. Repertoires with fewer than 30,000 or more than 120,000 public chains, plus five repertoires with anomalous nucleotide sharing, were excluded from co-occurrence clustering. TCRdb carries this immuneACCESS record with in-frame sequences only. Its versions omit some clonotypes, under half of them owing to an unresolved V gene in the studies checked, with the rest unexplained. The V and J calls and clone size are taken from that table; D and trimming were inferred from the DNA. Counted in this sample were about 70,000 clones; 70% to 85% of them appeared once. 10% to 12% of the sample lies in the top ten.

This clone is assessed as medium-sized (0.01 to 0.1%). Its cognate antigen has yet to be identified. Base qualities are missing; no much larger clone stands one base away. Trimming takes 2 bases off V and 4 bases off J; junction bases not matched to a gene: 5. The CDR3 contains 16 residues, cysteine and phenylalanine counted. The sequence is cut down to CDR3 DNA, 48 bases in frame from base 1. The germline V gene specifies SGHRS as CDR1 and YFSETQ as CDR2. Broad study findings and their caveats: V-gene and J-gene trimming of TCR beta chains was associated with a missense DCLRE1C variant in a later genetic analysis, and the association was replicated in an independent cohort. A further reported finding was that TCR beta sequences accurately predicted the HLA-A and HLA-B alleles for most subjects in the first cohort. The earlier analysis of 587 of the donors excluded some 15 rarely observed V segments, including chromosome 9 orphons, because counts were too low. Immune exposure information for the cohort was limited to CMV serostatus. The presence/absence analyses assumed that sequencing depth was roughly uniform across donors, and that assumption may not be true. It was suggested by the authors that the approach could potentially be generalized to other disease states and immunological phenotypes. In an earlier analysis of about 540 of the donors, most TCR beta V segments were observed in productive rearrangements about 90% or about 30% of the time, broadly matching IMGT annotations. In a later analysis, most CMV-associated TCR beta chains were found to appear HLA-restricted, with HLA associations seemingly driven largely by CMV exposure. Most TCR sequences were observed very rarely across donors, whereas some public TCRs were present in many individuals. In a later genetic analysis, fewer N-insertions in productive TCRs were reported among donors in an Asian-associated ancestry cluster than the roughly 640-donor mean. Compared with equally common non-associated chains, HLA-associated TCR beta chains in a later analysis were more clonally expanded and had lower generation probabilities. When HLA alleles, especially DR and DQ, strongly co-occurred, TCR associations were difficult to assign to individual alleles. Cytomegalovirus status was reported to be diagnosed by the classifier with high specificity and sensitivity in both the original and validation cohorts. In the study, some 180 TCR beta chains were listed as associated with cytomegalovirus. A later analysis associated 15,000 to 20,000 TCR beta sequences with specific HLA alleles at a false discovery rate of 0.05. A group of highly shared sequence variants was considered likely to be a technical artifact of the sequencing pipeline. In vitro tests confirmed that a few of the cytomegalovirus-associated TCR beta chains recognize cytomegalovirus antigens. In this cohort, only TCR beta chains were sequenced, and detectable features were limited by the absence of alpha or paired-chain data. Because HLA typing was unavailable for some donors at each locus, only the typed subset was used in association tests. Correlated functional status among segregating V segments might be attributable to linkage disequilibrium, but an unknown experimental factor could not be ruled out. In a later analysis, TCR association rates were found to vary across HLA loci, with the most associated TCRs seen for DRB1 alleles and the fewest for HLA-C alleles. A later analysis reported that several top co-occurrence clusters appeared linked to parvovirus B19, influenza, CMV and Epstein-Barr virus. The 87-base-pair reads could not distinguish some IMGT-functional V segments, including TRBV6-2 and TRBV6-3, so those segments were excluded.

The TCR was taken from a human donor in good health. Source material: PBMCs. The chain is assembled from TRBV5-1 and TRBJ2-1; TRBD2 fits 11 bases in the junction. The encoded CDR3 is CASSLVAGGDYNEQFF. The DNA sequence reads TGCGCCAGCAGCTTAGTAGCGGGAGGGGATTACAATGAGCAGTTCTTC.